Listed below are T cell receptor beta chains from one sample, sequenced in a study of OX40 agonist ivuxolimab in advanced cancers. Method: immunoSEQ multiplex PCR; TCRdb's copy keeps in-frame clones and lacks some. The sample consists of about 19,000 clones, approximately 90% of them appearing once. The specimen comprised CD4+ or CD8+ T cells sorted from blood, sampled in a trial of the OX40 agonist ivuxolimab. These receptors originate from an adult with an advanced solid tumor such as melanoma, head and neck, liver or kidney cancer. Each CDR3 is given with its conserved first and last residue. The order of the fields is clone size, V gene, CDR3 length, J gene, D gene, CDR3 DNA, CDR3 protein. D genes are given only for firm matches. Size is omitted from some rows. Given values are once, few, many or a class for expanded clones.

clone size: -
V gene: TRBV7-9
CDR3 length: 15
J gene: TRBJ1-2
D gene: -
CDR3 DNA: TGTGCCAGCAGCTGGGTAGGAACGATAACTATGGGCTACACCTTC
CDR3 protein: CASSWVGTITMGYTF

clone size: once
V gene: TRBV25-1
CDR3 length: 12
J gene: TRBJ2-5
D gene: -
CDR3 DNA: TGTGCCACCAACGAGGTGGGGGAGACCCAGTACTTC
CDR3 protein: CATNEVGETQYF

clone size: -
V gene: TRBV6-5
CDR3 length: 13
J gene: TRBJ2-7
D gene: TRBD1
CDR3 DNA: TGTGCCAGCAGTTACACAGGGGGCGGGGAGCAGTACTTC
CDR3 protein: CASSYTGGGEQYF

clone size: -
V gene: TRBV6-6
CDR3 length: 15
J gene: TRBJ1-5
D gene: TRBD1
CDR3 DNA: TGTGCCAGCAGTCGACAGGGGGAGTTAGGTCAGCCCCAGCATTTT
CDR3 protein: CASSRQGELGQPQHF

clone size: -
V gene: TRBV18
CDR3 length: 15
J gene: TRBJ1-1
D gene: TRBD1
CDR3 DNA: TGTGCCAGCTCAACCCCTGGACAGGGCAACACTGAAGCTTTCTTT
CDR3 protein: CASSTPGQGNTEAFF

clone size: -
V gene: TRBV14
CDR3 length: 18
J gene: TRBJ1-2
D gene: -
CDR3 DNA: TGTGCCAGCAGCCATAAAAAGTGGAGGGGGGCAGTTCTTTATGGCTACACCTTC
CDR3 protein: CASSHKKWRGAVLYGYTF

clone size: -
V gene: TRBV11-2
CDR3 length: 13
J gene: TRBJ2-7
D gene: TRBD2
CDR3 DNA: TGTGCCAGCAGCACTGGGACTAGCGGCGAGCAGTACTTC
CDR3 protein: CASSTGTSGEQYF

clone size: -
V gene: TRBV5-1
CDR3 length: 17
J gene: TRBJ2-5
D gene: -
CDR3 DNA: TGCGCCAGCAGCGCTGGAGTTGTTTGGACTGTCCAAGAGACCCAGTACTTC
CDR3 protein: CASSAGVVWTVQETQYF

clone size: -
V gene: TRBV29-1
CDR3 length: 13
J gene: TRBJ2-3
D gene: TRBD1
CDR3 DNA: TGCAGCGTTGATCACAGGGGGGCAGATACGCAGTATTTT
CDR3 protein: CSVDHRGADTQYF

clone size: -
V gene: TRBV7-2
CDR3 length: 14
J gene: TRBJ2-7
D gene: -
CDR3 DNA: TGTGCCAGCAGCCCAGGCTGGGGCCCCCGGGAGCAGTACTTC
CDR3 protein: CASSPGWGPREQYF

clone size: medium-sized
V gene: TRBV11-2
CDR3 length: 14
J gene: TRBJ2-3
D gene: -
CDR3 DNA: TGTGCCAGCAGCTTGGGCCAAGGGGCAGATACGCAGTATTTT
CDR3 protein: CASSLGQGADTQYF